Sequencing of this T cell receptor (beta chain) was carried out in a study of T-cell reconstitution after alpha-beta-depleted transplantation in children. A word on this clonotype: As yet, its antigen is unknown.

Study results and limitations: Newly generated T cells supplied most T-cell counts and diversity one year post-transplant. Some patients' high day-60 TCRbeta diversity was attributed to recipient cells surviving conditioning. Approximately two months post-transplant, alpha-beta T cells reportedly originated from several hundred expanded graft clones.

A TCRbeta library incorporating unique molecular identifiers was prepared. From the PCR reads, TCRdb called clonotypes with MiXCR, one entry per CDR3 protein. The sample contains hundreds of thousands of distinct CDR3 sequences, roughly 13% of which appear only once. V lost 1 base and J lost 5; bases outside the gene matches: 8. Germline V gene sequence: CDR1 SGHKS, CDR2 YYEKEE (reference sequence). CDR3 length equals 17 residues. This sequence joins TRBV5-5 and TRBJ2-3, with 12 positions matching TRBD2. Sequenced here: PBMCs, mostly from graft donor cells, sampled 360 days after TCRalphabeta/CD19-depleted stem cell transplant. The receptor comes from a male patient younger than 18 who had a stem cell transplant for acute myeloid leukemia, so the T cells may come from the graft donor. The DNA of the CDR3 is TGTGCCAGCAGCTTGATGCCTAGCGGGAGGGCCAAAGATACGCAGTATTTT. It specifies CASSLMPSGRAKDTQYF.